Reported below is one T cell receptor (beta chain). The table came from immunoSEQ multiplex PCR; TCRdb's copy has only in-frame clones and leaves some out. The table shows some 130,000 clones, with around 90% occurring only once. The sample belongs to a study of T cell responses to AZD1222 COVID-19 vaccine. The TCR sequence derives from an adult who received the AZD1222 COVID-19 vaccine. The specimen comprised peripheral blood, sampled 28 days after the second AZD1222 dose.

CDR3 bases: TGTGCCAGCAGCTTGAACAGGGGCTACGAGCAGTACTTC. This gives the protein CASSLNRGYEQYF. The genes are TRBV5-5 and TRBJ2-7; TRBD1 matches 7 bases. The J segment lost 3 bases and the V segment lost 1 base, leaving 1 base of the junction unmatched. The CDR3 is made up of 13 amino acids. CDR1 and CDR2 from the germline V gene are SGHKS and YYEKEE (reference sequence). Full variable domain (outside the CDR3, taken from reference TRBV5-5 and TRBJ2-7): DAGVTQSPTHLIKTRGQQVTLRCSPISGHKSVSWYQQVLGQGPQFIFQYYEKEERGRGNFPDRFSARQFPNYSSELNVNALLLGDSALYLCASSLNRGYEQYFGPGTRLTVT.